This T cell receptor beta chain originates from a study of vaccination and CD4 T cells after COVID-19. Study as a whole: Overlapping SARS-CoV-2, HCoV-NL63, HCoV-OC43 and HCoV-229E spike peptides were used to stimulate cells.

Sequence data for DNA of cultured CD4+ T cells were generated by the Oncomine TCR Beta short-read assay. From CD4+ T cells that had been cultured, genomic DNA was extracted. TCRdb reprocessed the PCR reads with MiXCR, giving one entry per CDR3 protein. The sample includes some 18,000 distinct CDR3 sequences, less than 85% seen only once; the top ten take around 5.1%. The CDR3 spans 14 residues. Trimming took 4 bases from V and 5 from J, leaving 16 bases between them. Germline CDR1 is SGHRS and CDR2 is YFSETQ. Points on this clonotype: Its antigen is still unknown.

Treatment reported: approximately 10-day PBMC culture with coronavirus spike peptide pools or control peptides (ViraFEST assay). This chain links TRBV5-1 with TRBJ2-7, with D possibly being TRBD1 (5 bases). The sample taken for sequencing was CD4+ T cells from blood, cultured in vitro. This receptor was obtained from a human donor who had recovered from COVID-19. CDR3 DNA sequence: TGCGCCAGCAGCCCGTCGGCAGGGCGCCACGAGCAGTACTTC. Its protein product is CASSPSAGRHEQYF.